This T cell receptor beta chain comes out of a study of stem cell transplantation in POMP-related autoinflammatory disease. Study information: Pre-transplant patients had naive-skewed CD4+ T cells and few CD8+ T cells. General study findings and limits: Patients with PRAID showed a restricted number of unique TRB V-J gene pairings.

J gave up 0 bases and V 6 bases, and 8 bases lay outside the gene matches. Germline V CDR1 and CDR2: WSHSY, SAAADI. The CDR3 has 18 amino acids. Assay: immunoSEQ multiplex PCR; the TCRdb copy retains only in-frame clones and omits some. This sample has roughly 8,900 clones; 88% occur once, and the top ten carry about an eighth. In the case of this clone: Its antigen is unknown.

Prominent immunodeficiency with autoinflammation defined PRAID. The clonotype originates from a human patient with POMP-related autoinflammation and immune dysregulation (PRAID). Some T cells may arise from the graft donor. Here the sequenced sample was CD8+ T cells from PBMCs, taken after stem cell transplantation. The chain carries TRBV10-2 and TRBJ2-1, with 13 nucleotides matching TRBD2. The CDR3, as DNA: TGCGCCAGCAGACCGGGACTAGCGGGGCCTGGCTCCTACAATGAGCAGTTCTTC. This encodes CASRPGLAGPGSYNEQFF.